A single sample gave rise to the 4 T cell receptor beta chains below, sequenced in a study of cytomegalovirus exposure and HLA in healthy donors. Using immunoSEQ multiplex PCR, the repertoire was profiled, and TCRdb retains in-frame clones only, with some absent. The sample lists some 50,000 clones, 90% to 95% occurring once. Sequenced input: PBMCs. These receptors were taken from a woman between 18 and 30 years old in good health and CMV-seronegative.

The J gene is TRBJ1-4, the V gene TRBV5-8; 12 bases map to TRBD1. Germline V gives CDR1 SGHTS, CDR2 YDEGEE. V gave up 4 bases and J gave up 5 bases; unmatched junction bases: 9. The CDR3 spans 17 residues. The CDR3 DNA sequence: TGTGCCAGCAGCCCGGGACAGGGGGCGAGGGTGAATGAAAAACTGTTTTTT. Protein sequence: CASSPGQGARVNEKLFF.

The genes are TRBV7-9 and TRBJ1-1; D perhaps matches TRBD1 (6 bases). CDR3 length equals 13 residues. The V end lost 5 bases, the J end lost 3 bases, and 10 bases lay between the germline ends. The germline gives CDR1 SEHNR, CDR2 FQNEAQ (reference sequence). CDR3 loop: CASSLGTYTEAFF. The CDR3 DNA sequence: TGTGCCAGCAGCCTAGGGACATACACTGAAGCTTTCTTT.

In DNA, the CDR3 is TGTGCCAGCGGTAAACGGGGGGTTACCTACGAGCAGTACTTC. Translation gives CASGKRGVTYEQYF. The V and J genes are TRBV2 and TRBJ2-7; 7 bases agree with TRBD2. V was clipped by 8 bases and J by 2 bases; unmatched bases: 9. CDR1 and CDR2 (germline): SNHLY, FYNNEI. The CDR3 totals 14 residues.

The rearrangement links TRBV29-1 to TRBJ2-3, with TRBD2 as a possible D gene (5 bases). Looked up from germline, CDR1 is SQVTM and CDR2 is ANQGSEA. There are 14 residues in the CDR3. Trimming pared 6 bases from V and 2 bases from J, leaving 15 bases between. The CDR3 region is CSVGSGRLTDTQYF. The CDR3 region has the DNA TGCAGCGTGGGAAGTGGGAGACTCACAGATACGCAGTATTTT.